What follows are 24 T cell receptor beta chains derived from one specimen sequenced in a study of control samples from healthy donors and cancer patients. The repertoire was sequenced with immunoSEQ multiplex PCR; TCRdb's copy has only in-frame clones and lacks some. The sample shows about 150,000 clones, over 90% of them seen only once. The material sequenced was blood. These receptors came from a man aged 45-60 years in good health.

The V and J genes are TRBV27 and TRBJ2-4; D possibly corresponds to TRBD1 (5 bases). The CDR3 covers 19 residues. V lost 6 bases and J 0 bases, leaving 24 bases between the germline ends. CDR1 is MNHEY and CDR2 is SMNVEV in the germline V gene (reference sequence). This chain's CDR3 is CASSPYRQEASLAKNIQYF. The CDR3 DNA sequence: TGTGCCAGCAGCCCATACAGGCAGGAAGCATCTCTAGCCAAAAACATTCAGTACTTC.

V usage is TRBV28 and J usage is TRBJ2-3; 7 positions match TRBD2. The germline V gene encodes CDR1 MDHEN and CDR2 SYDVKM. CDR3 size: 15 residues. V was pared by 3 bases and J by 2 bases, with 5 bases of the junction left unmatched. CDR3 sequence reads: CASSFSSGATDTQYF. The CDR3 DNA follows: TGTGCCAGCAGTTTTTCCAGCGGGGCCACAGATACGCAGTATTTT. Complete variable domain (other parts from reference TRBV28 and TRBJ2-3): DVKVTQSSRYLVKRTGEKVFLECVQDMDHENMFWYRQDPGLGLRLIYFSYDVKMKEKGDIPEGYSVSREKKERFSLILESASTNQTSMYLCASSFSSGATDTQYFGPGTRLTVL.

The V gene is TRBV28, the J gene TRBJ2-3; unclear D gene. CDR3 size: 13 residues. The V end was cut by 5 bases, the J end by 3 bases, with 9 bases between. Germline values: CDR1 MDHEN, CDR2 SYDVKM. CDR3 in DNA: TGTGCCAGCAGTGAGCCCCGGACAGATACGCAGTATTTT. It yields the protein CASSEPRTDTQYF.

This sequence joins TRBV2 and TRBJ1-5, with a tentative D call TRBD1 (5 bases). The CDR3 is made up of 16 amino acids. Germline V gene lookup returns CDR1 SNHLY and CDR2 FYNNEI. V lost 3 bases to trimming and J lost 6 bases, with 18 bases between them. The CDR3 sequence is CASSEAWGGGFQPQHF. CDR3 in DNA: TGTGCCAGCAGTGAGGCTTGGGGTGGGGGTTTTCAGCCCCAGCATTTT.

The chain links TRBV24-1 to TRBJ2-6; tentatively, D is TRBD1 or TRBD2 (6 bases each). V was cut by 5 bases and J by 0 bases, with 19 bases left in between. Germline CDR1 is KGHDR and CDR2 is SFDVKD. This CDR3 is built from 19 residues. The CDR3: CATSARSGATSSGANVLTF. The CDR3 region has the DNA TGTGCCACCAGTGCCCGTTCGGGGGCTACGAGCTCTGGGGCCAACGTCCTGACTTTC.

CDR3 sequence reads: CASSYSNGGLGYTF. DNA of the CDR3: TGTGCCAGCAGTTACTCGAATGGGGGACTTGGCTACACCTTC. This sequence joins TRBV6-5 and TRBJ1-2; possible D gene TRBD1, 5 bases. This CDR3 contains 14 residues. CDR1 and CDR2 from the germline V gene are MNHEY and SVGAGI. V gave up 0 bases and J gave up 7 bases, with 12 bases separating them.

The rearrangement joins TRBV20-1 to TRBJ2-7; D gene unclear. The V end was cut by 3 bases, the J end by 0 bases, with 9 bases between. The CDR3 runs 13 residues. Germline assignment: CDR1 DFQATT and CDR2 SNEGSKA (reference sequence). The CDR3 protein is CSASQAYSYEQYF. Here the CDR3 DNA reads TGCAGTGCTAGTCAGGCCTACTCCTACGAGCAGTACTTC.

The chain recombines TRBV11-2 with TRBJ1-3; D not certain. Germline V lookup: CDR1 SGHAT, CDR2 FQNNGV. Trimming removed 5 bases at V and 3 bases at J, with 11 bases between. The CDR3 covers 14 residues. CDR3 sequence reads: CASSLERIGNTIYF. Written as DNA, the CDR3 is TGTGCCAGCAGCCTGGAACGGATTGGAAACACCATATATTTT.

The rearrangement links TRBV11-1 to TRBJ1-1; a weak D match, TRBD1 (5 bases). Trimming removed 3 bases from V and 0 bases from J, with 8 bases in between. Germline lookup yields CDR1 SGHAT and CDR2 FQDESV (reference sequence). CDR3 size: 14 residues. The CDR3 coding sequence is TGTGCCAGCAGCTTGAGACAGATGAACACTGAAGCTTTCTTT. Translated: CASSLRQMNTEAFF.

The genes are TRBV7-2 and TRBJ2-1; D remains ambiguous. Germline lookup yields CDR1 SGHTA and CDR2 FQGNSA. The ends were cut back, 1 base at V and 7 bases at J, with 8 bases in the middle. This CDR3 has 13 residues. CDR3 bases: TGTGCCAGCAGCTTAGATTGGATTAATGAGCAGTTCTTC. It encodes CASSLDWINEQFF.

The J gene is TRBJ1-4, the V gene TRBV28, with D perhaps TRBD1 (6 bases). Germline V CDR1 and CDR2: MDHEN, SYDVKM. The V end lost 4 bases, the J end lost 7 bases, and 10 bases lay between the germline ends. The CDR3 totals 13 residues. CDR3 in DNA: TGTGCCAGCAGTTGGGGGGGCGGTGAAAAACTGTTTTTT. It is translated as CASSWGGGEKLFF.

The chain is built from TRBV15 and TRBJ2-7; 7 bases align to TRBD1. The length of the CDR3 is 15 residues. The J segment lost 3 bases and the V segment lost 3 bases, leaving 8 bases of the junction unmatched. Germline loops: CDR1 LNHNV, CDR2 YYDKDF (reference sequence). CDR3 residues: CATSSRTGVLYEQYF. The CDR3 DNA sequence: TGTGCCACCAGCAGTAGAACAGGGGTCCTCTACGAGCAGTACTTC.

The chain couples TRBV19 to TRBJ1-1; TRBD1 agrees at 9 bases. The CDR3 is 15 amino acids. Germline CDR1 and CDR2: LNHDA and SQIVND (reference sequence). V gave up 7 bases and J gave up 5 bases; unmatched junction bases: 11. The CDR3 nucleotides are TGTGCCAGTACCGTCTTCCGACAGGGGGGTACTGAAGCTTTCTTT. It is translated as CASTVFRQGGTEAFF.

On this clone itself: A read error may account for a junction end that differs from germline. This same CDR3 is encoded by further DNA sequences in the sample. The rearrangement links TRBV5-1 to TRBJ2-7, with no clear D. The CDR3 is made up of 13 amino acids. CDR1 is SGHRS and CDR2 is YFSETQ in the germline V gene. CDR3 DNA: TGCGCCAGTAGCTTCACCGCCCACTACGAGCAGTACTTC. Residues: CASSFTAHYEQYF.

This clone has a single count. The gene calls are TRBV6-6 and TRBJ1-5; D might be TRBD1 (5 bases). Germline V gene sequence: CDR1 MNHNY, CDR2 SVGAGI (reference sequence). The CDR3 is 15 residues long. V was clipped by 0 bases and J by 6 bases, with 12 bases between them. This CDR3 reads CASSYSGTGSQPQHF. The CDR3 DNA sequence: TGTGCCAGCAGTTACTCGGGGACGGGGAGTCAGCCCCAGCATTTT.

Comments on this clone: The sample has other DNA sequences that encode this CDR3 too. The CDR3 loop reads CASRDRGRDTQYF. The CDR3 DNA follows: TGTGCCAGCAGGGACAGGGGGAGAGATACGCAGTATTTT. The rearrangement joins TRBV6-5 to TRBJ2-3, with 10 bases lining up with TRBD1. Germline trimming cut 6 bases from V and 5 bases from J; bases unmatched to any gene: 2. The CDR3 loop spans 13 amino acids. Germline CDR1 is MNHEY and CDR2 is SVGAGI.

CDR3 sequence reads: CASSRTGGGRETQYF. In nucleotides, the CDR3 is TGTGCCAGTAGTCGAACAGGGGGCGGGAGAGAGACCCAGTACTTC. The chain joins TRBV19 to TRBJ2-5; 9 bases align to TRBD1. This CDR3 region has 15 residues. Trimming took 5 bases from V and 4 from J; bases not matched to a gene: 8. CDR1 is LNHDA, CDR2 SQIVND, per germline (reference sequence).

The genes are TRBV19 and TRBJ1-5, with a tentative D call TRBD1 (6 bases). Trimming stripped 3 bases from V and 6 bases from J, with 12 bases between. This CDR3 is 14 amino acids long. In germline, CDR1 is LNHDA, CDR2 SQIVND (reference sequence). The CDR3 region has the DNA TGTGCCAGTAGTATCACAGGGATTCCTCAGCCCCAGCATTTT. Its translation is CASSITGIPQPQHF.

In nucleotides, the CDR3 is TGTGCCAGCCGAACAGGGGATGGAGCCGGGGAGCTGTTTTTT. This codes for CASRTGDGAGELFF. The rearrangement joins TRBV6-4 to TRBJ2-2; 7 bases agree with TRBD1. V lost 8 bases, J lost 6 bases, and 9 bases stayed unmatched. Germline V gene lookup returns CDR1 MRHNA and CDR2 SNTAGT. CDR3 length: 14 residues.

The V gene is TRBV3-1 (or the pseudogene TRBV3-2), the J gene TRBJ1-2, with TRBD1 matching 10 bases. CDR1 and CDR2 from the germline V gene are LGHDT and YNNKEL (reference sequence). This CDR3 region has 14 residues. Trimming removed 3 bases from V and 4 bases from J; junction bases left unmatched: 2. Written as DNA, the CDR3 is TGTGCCAGCAGCCAGACAGGGGGCAGCTATGGCTACACCTTC. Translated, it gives CASSQTGGSYGYTF.

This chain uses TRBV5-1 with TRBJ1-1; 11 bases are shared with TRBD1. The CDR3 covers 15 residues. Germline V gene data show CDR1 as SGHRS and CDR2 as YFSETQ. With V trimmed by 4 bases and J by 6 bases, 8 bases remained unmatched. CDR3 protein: CASSDRTGGEAEAFF. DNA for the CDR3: TGCGCCAGCAGCGACCGGACAGGGGGCGAAGCTGAAGCTTTCTTT.

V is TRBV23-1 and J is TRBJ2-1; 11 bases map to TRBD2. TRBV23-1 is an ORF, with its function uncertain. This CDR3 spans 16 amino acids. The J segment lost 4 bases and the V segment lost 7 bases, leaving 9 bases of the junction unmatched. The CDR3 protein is CASTRASGRKYNEQFF. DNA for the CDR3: TGCGCCAGCACCCGGGCTAGCGGGAGGAAATACAATGAGCAGTTCTTC.

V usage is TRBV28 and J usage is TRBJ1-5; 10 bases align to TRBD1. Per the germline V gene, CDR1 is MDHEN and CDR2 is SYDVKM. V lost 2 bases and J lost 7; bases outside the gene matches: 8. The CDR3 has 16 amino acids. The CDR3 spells CASSLAGTGVGQPQHF. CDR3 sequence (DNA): TGTGCCAGCAGTTTAGCCGGGACAGGGGTTGGGCAGCCCCAGCATTTT.

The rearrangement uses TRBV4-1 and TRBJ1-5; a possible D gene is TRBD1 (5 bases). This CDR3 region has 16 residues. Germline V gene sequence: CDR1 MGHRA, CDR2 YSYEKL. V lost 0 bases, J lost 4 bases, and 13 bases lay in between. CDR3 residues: CASSQDGQGRNQPQHF. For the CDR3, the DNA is TGCGCCAGCAGCCAAGACGGGCAGGGACGGAATCAGCCCCAGCATTTT.